This T cell receptor beta chain was identified during a study of regulatory T cells in long-lasting Graves disease. Background on the study: Patients with persistent Graves' disease had over 5 years of antithyroid drugs and persistent TSH receptor antibodies. The study's findings and limits: TCR diversity in persistent Graves' patients was below that of newly diagnosed ones. Persistent disease was associated with favored TRBV28 usage and with favored use of TRBJ1-2 and TRBJ2-5.

Regarding time point: persistent/refractory GD, antithyroid drugs over 5 years with positive TRAb. PBMCs were the source of the RNA used for TCR sequencing. Through Arm-PCR of CDR3 regions and iRepertoire HTBI primers, TCR beta libraries were built. How the authors handled the data: Gene usage covered about 60 TRBV and 13 to 15 TRBJ segments. TCRdb re-called the multiplex PCR reads through MiXCR, storing one row per CDR3 protein. The authors' filters were not applied to this entry. Of a few hundred thousand distinct CDR3 sequences listed, around 22% were seen once; the top ten hold around 24%. In this sample, this clonotype turned up many times. The antigen remains undetermined. The germline V gene has CDR1 DFQATT and CDR2 SNEGSKA (reference sequence). The CDR3 is made up of 14 amino acids. V lost 2 bases and J lost 6; bases outside the gene matches: 9.

This clonotype originated in a female donor with Graves disease. V usage is TRBV20-1 and J usage is TRBJ2-7; 8 bases match TRBD1. The specimen was peripheral blood mononuclear cells (PBMCs), collected when the disease was refractory, from a patient treated with antithyroid drugs. For the CDR3, the DNA is TGCAGTGCTAGACGCGACAGGGGCTTCGTCGAGCAGTACTTC. Protein: CSARRDRGFVEQYF.